This T cell receptor beta chain was identified during a study of blood T cell repertoires in COVID-19. Study summary: Whether acute or convalescent, the COVID-19 samples came from the United States, Italy and Spain. The analysed material was cDNA or gDNA that came from T cells, B-cell-depleted T cells, or PBMCs.

The germline gives CDR1 GTSNPN, CDR2 SVGIG (reference sequence). The CDR3 has 15 residues. The J segment lost 6 bases and the V segment lost 1 base, leaving 10 bases of the junction unmatched. Per the original data handling: Nucleated cell counts were estimated from reference gene primer amplification. Produced via immunoSEQ multiplex PCR; TCRdb's table is partial and in-frame only. V, J and clone size reflect that table, while D and trimming were determined from the DNA. The table records around 150,000 clones, roughly four fifths of them present only once. This chain links TRBV30 with TRBJ1-2; 8 nucleotides align to TRBD1. The TCR originated in a woman older than 75 with acute or convalescent COVID-19. The specimen sequenced was peripheral blood. CDR3 nucleotides: TGTGCCTGGAGTGCGCCCAGGGCAGGGGGCCATGGCTACACCTTC. This sequence encodes CAWSAPRAGGHGYTF.